Listed here is a single TCR beta chain. What it binds is unknown. Other nucleotide sequences from this sample produce the same CDR3. This sample was taken from a study of memory CD4+ T cells and cytomegalovirus serostatus. Study findings and constraints: CD4+ memory repertoires contained about 40% of the 164 reported CMV TCRbeta sequences.

The sort gate was single viable CD3+CD4+CD8-CD45RO+ cells for memory CD4+ T cells. CDR1 SEHNR and CDR2 FQNEAQ come from the germline V gene (reference sequence). The CDR3 contains 14 residues. Germline trimming cut 6 bases from V and 4 bases from J; bases unmatched to any gene: 3. Data came from immunoSEQ multiplex PCR; TCRdb stores just in-frame clones and leaves some out. The repertoire holds more than 40,000 clones, with 60% to 85% as singletons. The sample was memory CD4+ T cells from blood. J is TRBJ2-5 and V is TRBV7-9; 12 nucleotides agree with TRBD2. This clonotype was sampled from an adult in good health and CMV-seronegative. Here the CDR3 DNA reads TGTGCCAGCAGGACTAGCGGGAGAGGAGAGACCCAGTACTTC. Residues: CASRTSGRGETQYF.